This is a list of T cell receptor beta chains from one sample in a study of blood T cell repertoires in COVID-19. Sequencing was performed with immunoSEQ multiplex PCR; in TCRdb, only in-frame clones are kept and a portion is missing. The table lists 280,000 or so clones, 70% to 90% of them singletons. Sample: PBMCs or T cells enriched from blood (not recorded which). All receptors derive from a man aged 25-40 years who had recovered from COVID-19. The CDR3 runs from the conserved cysteine through the conserved F or W. Fields, in order: D gene, V gene, J gene, CDR3 protein. D genes are given only for firm matches.

>TRBD2|TRBV7-9|TRBJ2-7
CASSLVVAGGPYEQYF
>NA|TRBV6-5|TRBJ1-4
CATSHGPSSEKLFF
>NA|TRBV6-2/TRBV6-3|TRBJ2-7
CASSYDSYEQYF
>TRBD1|TRBV11-2|TRBJ2-7
CASSLDRGQHEQYF
>NA|TRBV6-5|TRBJ1-5
CASRSNRRQPQHF
>NA|TRBV5-1|TRBJ1-1
CASSLSTGSTEAFF
>NA|TRBV7-9|TRBJ1-5
CASSPGIGQPQHF
>NA|TRBV5-1|TRBJ1-1
CASSLQGNTEAFF
>NA|TRBV4-3|TRBJ2-3
CASSQDGRDSLTQYF
>TRBD1|TRBV3-1/TRBV3-2|TRBJ1-5
CASSQGQGSQPQHF
>TRBD2|TRBV6-5|TRBJ2-7
CASSYLTSGRPYEQYF
>TRBD1|TRBV27|TRBJ2-2
CASSLSGQGVSGELFF
>TRBD1|TRBV5-4|TRBJ1-1
CASSLRQGAEAFF
>TRBD1|TRBV18|TRBJ1-2
CASSLGTGVRLDYGYTF
>NA|TRBV30|TRBJ2-5
CAWRAGGQETQYF
>TRBD2|TRBV7-9|TRBJ2-3
CASSLRDYTSTDTQYF
>TRBD1|TRBV7-3|TRBJ2-3
CASSPPGTGKSSTDTQYF
>TRBD1|TRBV15|TRBJ2-3
CATSRDPGQGRDTQYF
>NA|TRBV5-1|TRBJ1-1
CASSAGLIGTEAFF
>TRBD1|TRBV5-6|TRBJ1-2
CASSVGQGIVRGYTF
>TRBD1|TRBV10-3|TRBJ2-7
CAIRQGKGDEQYF
>TRBD1|TRBV27|TRBJ2-5
CASSQPGTAAETQYF
>NA|TRBV5-6|TRBJ1-1
CASSWGAGVSVFF
>NA|TRBV7-2|TRBJ2-3
CASSFKGGGTDTQYF
>TRBD1|TRBV5-1|TRBJ1-2
CASSTQGQALYGYTF